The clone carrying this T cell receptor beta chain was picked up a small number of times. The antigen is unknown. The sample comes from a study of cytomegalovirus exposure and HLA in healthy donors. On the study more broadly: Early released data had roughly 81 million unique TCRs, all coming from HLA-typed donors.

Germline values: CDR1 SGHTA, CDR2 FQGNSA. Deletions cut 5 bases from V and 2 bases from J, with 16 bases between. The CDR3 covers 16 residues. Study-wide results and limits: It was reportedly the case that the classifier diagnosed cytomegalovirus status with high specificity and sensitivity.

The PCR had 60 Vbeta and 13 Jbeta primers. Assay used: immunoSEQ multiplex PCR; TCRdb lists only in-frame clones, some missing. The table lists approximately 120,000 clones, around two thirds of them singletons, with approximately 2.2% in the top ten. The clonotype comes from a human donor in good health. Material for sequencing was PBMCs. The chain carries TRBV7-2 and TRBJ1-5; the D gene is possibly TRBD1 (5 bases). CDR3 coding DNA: TGTGCCAGCAGCCAATCAGGGAATCGGGGCAATCAGCCCCAGCATTTT. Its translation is CASSQSGNRGNQPQHF.